One sample yielded the 26 T cell receptor beta chains listed below, sequenced in a study of blood T cell repertoires in COVID-19. TCRdb's table, derived via immunoSEQ multiplex PCR, lists solely in-frame clones and lacks some. The sample lists about 120,000 clones, about 78% occurring once. The material sequenced was peripheral blood. Receptor source: a man aged 70-80 years with acute or convalescent COVID-19.

The V call is TRBV19, the J call TRBJ1-2, with D perhaps TRBD1 (6 bases). The ends were cut back, 2 bases at V and 4 bases at J, with 11 bases in the middle. This CDR3 comprises 14 residues. Germline values: CDR1 LNHDA, CDR2 SQIVND (reference sequence). DNA for the CDR3: TGTGCCAGTAGTATACTATCAGGGGCCTATGGCTACACCTTC. The encoded protein is CASSILSGAYGYTF. Combining the CDR3 with reference TRBV19 and TRBJ1-2 gives the whole variable domain DGGITQSPKYLFRKEGQNVTLSCEQNLNHDAMYWYRQDPGQGLRLIYYSQIVNDFQKGDIAEGYSVSREKKESFPLTVTSAQKNPTAFYLCASSILSGAYGYTFGSGTRLTVV.

The chain has TRBV11-3 and TRBJ2-1; 12 bases are a match to TRBD1. Germline assignment: CDR1 SGHNT and CDR2 YENEEA. The CDR3 runs to 17 residues. After removal of 4 bases from V and 7 bases from J, the junction contained 11 bases not matched to a gene. CDR3 residues: CASSSGQGAIVMNEQFF. The CDR3 region has the DNA TGTGCCAGCAGCTCGGGACAGGGGGCGATCGTTATGAATGAGCAGTTCTTC.

This clone came up once. The rearrangement joins TRBV5-4 to TRBJ1-6, with D perhaps TRBD1 (6 bases). The CDR3 has 16 amino acids. Germline CDR1 SGHNT, CDR2 YYREEE (reference sequence). V lost 0 bases to trimming and J lost 4 bases, with 11 bases between them. CDR3 residues: CASSLVQGGYNSPLHF. CDR3 in DNA: TGTGCCAGCAGCTTGGTACAGGGCGGGTATAATTCACCCCTCCACTTT.

J is TRBJ2-3 and V is TRBV5-1, with TRBD2 matching 12 bases. Germline CDR1 reads SGHRS; CDR2 reads YFSETQ. This CDR3 region has 16 residues. J gave up 4 bases and V 0 bases, and 3 bases lay outside the gene matches. The CDR3 reads CASSLEPSGGADTQYF. The CDR3 region has the DNA TGCGCCAGCAGCTTGGAGCCTAGCGGGGGGGCAGATACGCAGTATTTT.

V gene TRBV24-1 combines with J gene TRBJ2-7; maybe TRBD1 (6 bases). V lost 3 bases and J 5 bases, leaving 10 bases between the germline ends. The CDR3 is made up of 13 amino acids. Germline V lookup: CDR1 KGHDR, CDR2 SFDVKD. As DNA, the CDR3 is TGTGCCACCAGTGATCCTTACAGGGACGAGCAGTACTTC. Amino acids: CATSDPYRDEQYF.

In DNA form, the CDR3 reads TGTGCCAGCAGCCAGGGACAAAGGTCCGAGCAGTACTTC. Amino acid sequence: CASSQGQRSEQYF. The V gene is TRBV14, the J gene TRBJ2-7, with D perhaps matching TRBD1 (6 bases). V was shortened by 3 bases and J by 6 bases, with 12 bases between the two germline ends. This CDR3 region has 13 residues. Germline CDR1 is SGHDN and CDR2 is FVKESK.

This clone has just one count. Here the CDR3 reads CASSQNGQGRETQYF. The DNA of the CDR3 is TGTGCCAGCAGCCAGAATGGACAGGGTCGGGAGACCCAGTACTTC. The gene calls are TRBV7-2 and TRBJ2-5; 8 bases match TRBD1. V lost 5 bases and J lost 5; bases outside the gene matches: 10. The CDR3 extends over 15 amino acids. Germline CDR1 and CDR2: SGHTA and FQGNSA.

This clone was observed a few times. V usage is TRBV6-5 and J usage is TRBJ2-1; the match to TRBD1 covers 8 bases. Germline V gene data show CDR1 as MNHEY and CDR2 as SVGAGI. The CDR3 contains 15 residues. V gave up 6 bases and J gave up 5 bases; unmatched junction bases: 9. The CDR3 DNA follows: TGTGCCAGCAGGCTACAGGGGGTAAGTCACAATGAGCAGTTCTTC. This gives the protein CASRLQGVSHNEQFF.

The DNA of the CDR3 is TGTGCCAGCAGCGTAGGCCCCTACTCTGGAAACACCATATATTTT. Translating gives CASSVGPYSGNTIYF. The V and J genes are TRBV11-3 and TRBJ1-3; D unclear. CDR1 SGHNT and CDR2 YENEEA come from the germline V gene. The ends were cut back, 5 bases at V and 0 bases at J, with 11 bases in the middle. The CDR3 is made up of 15 amino acids.

CDR3: CAWSVSLAGNEQFF. The CDR3 DNA is TGTGCCTGGAGTGTAAGCCTAGCGGGCAATGAGCAGTTCTTC. This chain links TRBV30 with TRBJ2-1, with 8 bases that match TRBD2. This CDR3 has 14 residues. Germline CDR1 reads GTSNPN; CDR2 reads SVGIG (reference sequence). V was clipped by 0 bases and J by 6 bases; unmatched bases: 4.

The J gene is TRBJ2-3, the V gene TRBV7-9; TRBD2 might be the D (7 bases). The germline V gene encodes CDR1 SEHNR and CDR2 FQNEAQ (reference sequence). V lost 5 bases to trimming and J lost 3 bases, with 15 bases between them. The CDR3 length is 15 residues. CDR3 sequence reads: CASSITGGGTDTQYF. CDR3 bases: TGTGCCAGCAGCATTACGGGGGGCGGGACAGATACGCAGTATTTT.

V and J are TRBV5-1 and TRBJ1-5; 7 bases map to TRBD1. Trimming at V came to 4 bases and at J to 5 bases, leaving 9 bases not matched to a gene. Per the germline V gene, CDR1 is SGHRS and CDR2 is YFSETQ. The CDR3 contains 15 residues. In DNA form, the CDR3 reads TGCGCCAGCAGCGCCGGGACAGAGAGTTATCAGCCCCAGCATTTT. It yields the protein CASSAGTESYQPQHF. Combining the CDR3 with reference TRBV5-1 and TRBJ1-5 gives the whole variable domain KAGVTQTPRYLIKTRGQQVTLSCSPISGHRSVSWYQQTPGQGLQFLFEYFSETQRNKGNFPGRFSGRQFSNSRSEMNVSTLELGDSALYLCASSAGTESYQPQHFGDGTRLSIL.

This chain uses TRBV11-2 with TRBJ1-6; D is unresolved. Germline CDR1 SGHAT, CDR2 FQNNGV. Deletions cut 7 bases from V and 3 bases from J, with 7 bases between. This CDR3 has 13 amino acids. Here the CDR3 reads CASTLVYNSPLHF. CDR3 DNA sequence: TGTGCCAGCACACTTGTCTATAATTCACCCCTCCACTTT.

In DNA form, the CDR3 reads TGTGCCAGCTCACCTCTCAGGGTGGAAAACACCATATATTTT. This sequence encodes CASSPLRVENTIYF. The chain employs TRBV18 and TRBJ1-3; tentative D call: TRBD1 (5 bases). Germline CDR1 reads KGHSH; CDR2 reads LQKENI. Trimming removed 3 bases at V and 6 bases at J, with 12 bases between. The CDR3 has 14 residues.

This chain links TRBV4-3 with TRBJ1-2; TRBD1 matches at 9 bases. V lost 4 bases and J lost 3; bases outside the gene matches: 9. The length of the CDR3 is 16 residues. Germline-derived CDR1 and CDR2 are LGHNA and YSLEER. DNA for the CDR3: TGCGCCAGCAGCCTATCGACAGGGGGAAAGGACTATGGCTACACCTTC. Its protein is CASSLSTGGKDYGYTF.

The chain is built from TRBV28 and TRBJ1-2, with TRBD1 identical over 7 bases. After removal of 2 bases from V and 5 bases from J, the junction contained 5 bases not matched to a gene. From germline, CDR1 is MDHEN and CDR2 SYDVKM. The CDR3 runs to 14 residues. The CDR3 region has the DNA TGTGCCAGCAGTTTAACAGGGGTTCTTTATGGCTACACCTTC. Translation: CASSLTGVLYGYTF.

The J gene is TRBJ1-6, the V gene TRBV5-5; D not resolved. V shed 2 bases and J shed 0 bases, with 9 bases lying between them. Germline V gene lookup returns CDR1 SGHKS and CDR2 YYEKEE (reference sequence). The CDR3 is made up of 16 amino acids. The CDR3 DNA follows: TGTGCCAGCAGCTTACAGCTTTTCTCCTATAATTCACCCCTCCACTTT. Translating gives CASSLQLFSYNSPLHF.

The CDR3 DNA sequence: TGTGCCAGCAGTCCCCGACAGGGATGGAGCACTGAAGCTTTCTTT. This sequence encodes CASSPRQGWSTEAFF. This chain connects TRBV27 to TRBJ1-1; 7 nucleotides agree with TRBD1. Looked up from germline, CDR1 is MNHEY and CDR2 is SMNVEV (reference sequence). V gave up 5 bases and J gave up 4 bases; unmatched junction bases: 10. This CDR3 comprises 15 residues.

For this clone: Other DNA sequences in this specimen translate into the identical CDR3. The chain couples TRBV3-1 (or the pseudogene TRBV3-2) to TRBJ1-1, with D tentatively TRBD1 (5 bases). Trimming took 4 bases from V and 0 from J, leaving 9 bases between them. Germline V gene sequence: CDR1 LGHDT, CDR2 YNNKEL (reference sequence). The CDR3 contains 14 residues. CDR3 sequence (DNA): TGTGCCAGCAGCCTCCTGACAGTGAACACTGAAGCTTTCTTT. Translating gives CASSLLTVNTEAFF.

This clone has a single count. The J gene is TRBJ1-1, the V gene TRBV4-3, with D perhaps matching TRBD1 (5 bases). The CDR3 sequence is 16 residues long. Trimming left V 4 bases short and J 1 base short, with 16 bases between. Germline loops: CDR1 LGHNA, CDR2 YSLEER. CDR3 bases: TGCGCCAGCAGCCCTCAGTTGGGGGGTTGGAACACTGAAGCTTTCTTT. Translation: CASSPQLGGWNTEAFF.

V gene TRBV29-1 combines with J gene TRBJ1-1; tentatively, D is TRBD1 (6 bases). Germline CDR1 and CDR2: SQVTM and ANQGSEA. V was shortened by 6 bases and J by 2 bases, with 16 bases between the two germline ends. The CDR3 totals 14 residues. The DNA of the CDR3 is TGCAGCGTAAGACGGGACATCCTCAACACTGAAGCTTTCTTT. As protein: CSVRRDILNTEAFF.

The chain uses TRBV5-8 and TRBJ2-1; the match to TRBD2 covers 7 bases. From germline, CDR1 is SGHTS and CDR2 YDEGEE. V lost 3 bases and J lost 6; bases outside the gene matches: 9. This CDR3 has 15 residues. DNA of the CDR3: TGTGCCAGCAGCTACCCGGGACTACAACTCAATGAGCAGTTCTTC. Its translation: CASSYPGLQLNEQFF.

The CDR3 spells CASSLVSGSGNTIYF. The CDR3 region has the DNA TGCGCCAGCAGCTTGGTGTCAGGATCTGGAAACACCATATATTTT. The chain couples TRBV5-1 to TRBJ1-3; D uncertain. The germline V and J ends were trimmed by 0 bases and 1 base, with 8 bases remaining between them. From germline, CDR1 is SGHRS and CDR2 YFSETQ. CDR3 length: 15 residues.

The rearrangement links TRBV27 to TRBJ1-2; TRBD1 agrees at 7 bases. The germline gives CDR1 MNHEY, CDR2 SMNVEV (reference sequence). V shed 6 bases, J shed 4 bases, and the junction held 8 bases outside the gene matches. This CDR3 is built from 14 residues. CDR3 loop: CASSLDRDGYGYTF. The DNA of the CDR3 is TGTGCCAGCAGCCTCGACAGGGACGGCTATGGCTACACCTTC.

This clone was recorded only once. The chain joins TRBV6-2 or TRBV6-3 to TRBJ1-2, with D possibly matching TRBD1 (6 bases). Germline V gene data show CDR1 as MNHEY and CDR2 as SVGEGT. This CDR3 region has 12 residues. V lost 3 bases to trimming and J lost 5 bases, with 7 bases between them. CDR3 in amino acids: CASSYQGYGYTF. The CDR3 bases are TGTGCCAGCAGTTATCAGGGGTATGGCTACACCTTC.

V and J are TRBV5-1 and TRBJ2-2; 12 bases align to TRBD1. The CDR3 is made up of 16 amino acids. The junction had 5 bases not matched to a gene; V was cut back by 3 bases and J by 5 bases. Germline assignment: CDR1 SGHRS and CDR2 YFSETQ. The CDR3 sequence is CASSSQGQGATGELFF. The CDR3 DNA sequence: TGCGCCAGCAGCTCTCAGGGACAGGGGGCGACCGGGGAGCTGTTTTTT. The whole variable domain, filled in from reference TRBV5-1 and TRBJ2-2, reads KAGVTQTPRYLIKTRGQQVTLSCSPISGHRSVSWYQQTPGQGLQFLFEYFSETQRNKGNFPGRFSGRQFSNSRSEMNVSTLELGDSALYLCASSSQGQGATGELFFGEGSRLTVL.